This T cell receptor beta chain was identified in a study of shared clonotypes between healthy human individuals. CD8 cells classed as naive were CD45RO-negative and positively selected for CCR7, excluding terminally differentiated effector memory CD45RA+ cells. Using immunoSEQ multiplex PCR, the repertoire was profiled, and TCRdb retains in-frame clones only, with some absent. The sample carries about 2,200,000 clones, approximately 94% recorded once. CDR1 is SGDLS, CDR2 YYNGEE, per germline. This CDR3 is 13 amino acids long. The V end lost 0 bases, the J end lost 2 bases, and 5 bases lay between the germline ends. Details on this clone: Other DNA sequences in the sample encode the same CDR3.

The chain has TRBV9 and TRBJ1-2; D ambiguous. The sequenced material came from naive CD8+ T cells from PBMCs. This receptor was obtained from a man younger than 30 in good health. Some clones in this sample may be carry-over from other donors' samples. CDR3: CASSVAENYGYTF. The CDR3 DNA follows: TGTGCCAGCAGCGTAGCTGAGAACTATGGCTACACCTTC. Full variable domain (remainder filled in from reference TRBV9 and TRBJ1-2): DSGVTQTPKHLITATGQRVTLRCSPRSGDLSVYWYQQSLDQGLQFLIQYYNGEERAKGNILERFSAQQFPDLHSELNLSSLELGDSALYFCASSVAENYGYTFGSGTRLTVV.